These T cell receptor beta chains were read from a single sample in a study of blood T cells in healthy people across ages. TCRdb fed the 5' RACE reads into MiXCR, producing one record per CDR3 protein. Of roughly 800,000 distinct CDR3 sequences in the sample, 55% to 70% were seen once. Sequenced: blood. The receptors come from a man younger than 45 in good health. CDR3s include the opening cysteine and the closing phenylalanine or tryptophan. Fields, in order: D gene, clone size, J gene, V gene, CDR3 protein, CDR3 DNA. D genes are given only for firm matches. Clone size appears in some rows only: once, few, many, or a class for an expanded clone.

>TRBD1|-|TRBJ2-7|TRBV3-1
CASSHSTGGFYEQYF
TGTGCCAGCAGCCACTCGACAGGGGGCTTCTACGAGCAGTACTTC
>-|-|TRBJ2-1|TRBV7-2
CASSLRRGYNEQFF
TGTGCCAGCAGCCTGAGACGGGGGTACAATGAGCAGTTCTTC
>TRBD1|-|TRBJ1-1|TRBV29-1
CSVRGQGARNTEAFF
TGCAGCGTGAGGGGGCAGGGGGCAAGGAACACTGAAGCTTTCTTT
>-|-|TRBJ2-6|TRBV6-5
CASRDLGSLWTNVLTF
TGTGCCAGCAGGGATCTAGGGAGTCTGTGGACCAACGTCCTGACTTTC
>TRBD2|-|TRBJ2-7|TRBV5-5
CASSFSGGNYEQYF
TGTGCCAGCAGCTTTAGCGGGGGGAACTACGAGCAGTACTTC
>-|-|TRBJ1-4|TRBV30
CAWEDSFNEKLFF
TGTGCCTGGGAGGACAGCTTTAATGAAAAACTGTTTTTT
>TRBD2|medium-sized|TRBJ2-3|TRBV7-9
CANTPGLAADTQYF
TGTGCCAACACCCCGGGACTAGCTGCTGATACGCAGTATTTT
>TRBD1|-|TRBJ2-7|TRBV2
CASRWDSSTYEQYF
TGTGCCAGCAGGTGGGACAGCTCAACCTACGAGCAGTACTTC
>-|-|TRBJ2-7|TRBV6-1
CASRGGQGWYEQYF
TGTGCCAGCAGAGGTGGGCAGGGCTGGTACGAGCAGTACTTC
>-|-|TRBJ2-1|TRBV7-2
CASSSGRTQETQFF
TGTGCCAGCAGCTCGGGACGGACACAAGAGACCCAGTTCTTC
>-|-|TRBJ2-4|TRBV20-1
CSASKLLAKNIQYF
TGCAGTGCCTCAAAATTATTAGCCAAAAACATTCAGTACTTC
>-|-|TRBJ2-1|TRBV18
CASLGGSSYNEQFF
TGTGCCAGCCTTGGAGGATCCTCCTACAATGAGCAGTTCTTC
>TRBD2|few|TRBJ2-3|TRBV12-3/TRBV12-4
CASSPNPRLAGGRTTQYF
TGTGCCAGCAGCCCCAACCCCCGTCTAGCGGGAGGGCGGACTACGCAGTATTTT
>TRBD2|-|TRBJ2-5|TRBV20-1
CSARDLWASGRETQYF
TGCAGTGCTAGAGATCTGTGGGCTAGCGGGAGAGAGACCCAGTACTTC
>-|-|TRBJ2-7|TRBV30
CAWSVQFYEQYF
TGTGCCTGGAGTGTTCAATTCTACGAGCAGTACTTC
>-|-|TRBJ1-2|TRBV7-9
CASSLPGLPGDGYTF
TGTGCCAGCAGCTTACCGGGACTTCCCGGGGATGGCTACACCTTC
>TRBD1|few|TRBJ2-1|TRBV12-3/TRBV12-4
CASRRDRGVSYNEQFF
TGTGCCAGCAGAAGGGACAGGGGTGTTTCCTACAATGAGCAGTTCTTC
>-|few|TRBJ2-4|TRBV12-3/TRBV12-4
CASSAIRMGNIQYF
TGTGCCAGCAGTGCGATACGAATGGGGAACATTCAGTACTTC
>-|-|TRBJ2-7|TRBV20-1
CSAHSLGSYEQYF
TGCAGTGCTCACAGCCTTGGCTCCTACGAGCAGTACTTC
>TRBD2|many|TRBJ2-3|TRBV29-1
CSADLAGSTDTQYF
TGCAGCGCCGACCTAGCGGGGAGCACAGATACGCAGTATTTT
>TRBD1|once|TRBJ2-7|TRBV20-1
CSARGTGPEQYF
TGCAGTGCTAGGGGGACAGGGCCCGAGCAGTACTTC
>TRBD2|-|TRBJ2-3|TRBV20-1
CSGRPSGRIDTQYF
TGCAGTGGGAGGCCTAGCGGGAGAATAGATACGCAGTATTTT
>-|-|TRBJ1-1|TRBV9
CASSALGINTEAFF
TGTGCCAGCAGCGCGTTGGGAATTAACACTGAAGCTTTCTTT
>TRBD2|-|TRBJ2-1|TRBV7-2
CASSSTRAGYNEQFF
TGTGCCAGCAGCTCAACGCGAGCGGGATACAATGAGCAGTTCTTC
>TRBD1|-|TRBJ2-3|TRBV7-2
CASSLGETGSGTDTQYF
TGTGCCAGCAGCTTAGGAGAGACAGGGTCGGGCACAGATACGCAGTATTTT
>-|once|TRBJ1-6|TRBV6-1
CASSEYSRLLHF
TGTGCCAGCAGTGAATACAGCCGCCTCCTCCACTTT
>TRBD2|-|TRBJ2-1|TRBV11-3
CASSLVRGGGGYNEQFF
TGTGCCAGCAGCTTAGTAAGGGGCGGGGGAGGATACAATGAGCAGTTCTTC
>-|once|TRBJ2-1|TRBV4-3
CASSQDPAVYNEQFF
TGCGCCAGCAGCCAAGATCCCGCGGTATACAATGAGCAGTTCTTC
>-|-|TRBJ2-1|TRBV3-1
CASSQNWAGKQFF
TGTGCCAGCAGCCAAAATTGGGCGGGTAAGCAGTTCTTC
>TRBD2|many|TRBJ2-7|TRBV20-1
CSARDLRGSYEQYF
TGCAGTGCTAGAGATCTTCGCGGGAGTTACGAGCAGTACTTC
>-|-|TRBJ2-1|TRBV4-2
CASSPAGGGTYNEQFF
TGTGCCAGCAGCCCAGCAGGGGGAGGTACCTACAATGAGCAGTTCTTC
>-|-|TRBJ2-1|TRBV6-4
CASSERVAGYNEQFF
TGTGCCAGCAGTGAAAGGGTAGCCGGCTACAATGAGCAGTTCTTC
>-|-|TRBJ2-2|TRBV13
CASSPKRGKWELFF
TGTGCCAGCAGCCCCAAGCGTGGGAAGTGGGAGCTGTTTTTT
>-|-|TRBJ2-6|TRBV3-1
CASSQDAPGANVLTF
TGTGCCAGCAGCCAAGATGCCCCTGGGGCCAACGTCCTGACTTTC
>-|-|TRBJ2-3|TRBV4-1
CASSQDPAVKDTQYF
TGCGCCAGCAGCCAAGATCCGGCAGTCAAGGATACGCAGTATTTT
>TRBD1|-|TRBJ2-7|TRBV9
CASSAGGTGEYEQYF
TGTGCCAGCAGCGCTGGCGGGACAGGTGAATACGAGCAGTACTTC
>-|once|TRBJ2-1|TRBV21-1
CASSIHSGREGGDEQFF
TGTGCCAGCAGCATCCATTCGGGGCGGGAGGGAGGCGATGAGCAGTTCTTC
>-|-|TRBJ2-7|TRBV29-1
CSVARGPRGEQYF
TGCAGCGTTGCTCGAGGACCGCGGGGCGAGCAGTACTTC
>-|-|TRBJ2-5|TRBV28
CASRPVGTQETQYF
TGTGCCAGCAGGCCGGTGGGGACCCAAGAGACCCAGTACTTC
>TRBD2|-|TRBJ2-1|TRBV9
CASSVAVGGTSGRRSYNEQFF
TGTGCCAGCAGCGTAGCGGTGGGGGGGACTAGCGGGAGGAGGTCCTACAATGAGCAGTTCTTC
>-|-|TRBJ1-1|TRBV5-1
CASSLEAAGTEAFF
TGCGCCAGCAGCTTGGAGGCAGCAGGCACTGAAGCTTTCTTT
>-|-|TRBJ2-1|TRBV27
CASSPDPRGLNEQFF
TGTGCCAGCAGCCCCGACCCTCGAGGCCTTAATGAGCAGTTCTTC
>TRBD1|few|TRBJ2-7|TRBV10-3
CAIRGTGQTYEQYF
TGTGCCATCAGGGGGACAGGGCAGACCTACGAGCAGTACTTC
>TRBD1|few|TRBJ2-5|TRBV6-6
CASSTGGQETQYF
TGTGCCAGCAGTACAGGGGGTCAAGAGACCCAGTACTTC
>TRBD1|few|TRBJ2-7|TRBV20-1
CSARGQGENEQYF
TGCAGTGCTAGGGGACAGGGGGAGAACGAGCAGTACTTC
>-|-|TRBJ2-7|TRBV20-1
CSASRPAEGGYEQYF
TGCAGTGCTTCAAGGCCAGCGGAGGGGGGTTACGAGCAGTACTTC
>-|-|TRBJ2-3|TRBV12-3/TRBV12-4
CASSFSFADTQYF
TGTGCCAGCAGTTTTAGTTTTGCAGATACGCAGTATTTT
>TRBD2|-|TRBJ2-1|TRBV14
CASSPVGLAAYSYNEQFF
TGTGCCAGCAGCCCCGTGGGACTAGCGGCCTATTCCTACAATGAGCAGTTCTTC
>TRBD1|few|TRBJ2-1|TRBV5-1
CASSFGTGYDEQFF
TGCGCCAGCAGCTTCGGGACAGGGTACGATGAGCAGTTCTTC
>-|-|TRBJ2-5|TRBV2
CASSEFSANVWSETQYF
TGTGCCAGCAGTGAGTTTTCCGCCAACGTGTGGTCGGAGACCCAGTACTTC
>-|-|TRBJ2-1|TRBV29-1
CSVVVNEQFF
TGCAGCGTTGTGGTCAATGAGCAGTTCTTC